The T cell receptor beta chain described here comes from a study of cytotoxic CD8 clonotypes in ibrutinib-treated CLL (dated by TCRdb to about 2021). Study-wide context: The cohort included roughly 15 treatment-naive and roughly ten relapsed/refractory patients; under 18 were IGHV unmutated. Responses were partial in 24 patients and complete in 2; after median 68 months follow-up, roughly 14 stayed in remission and roughly twelve progressed. Response samples were taken after a median of approximately 12 months on treatment, ranging from about 6 to 36 months. On average, each sample had roughly 260,000 productive templates and roughly 95,000 productive rearrangements. Longitudinal samples were obtainable from about 30% of the roughly 90 participants in the trial. Cryopreserved peripheral blood mononuclear cells were obtained before treatment, at response, and at either sustained remission or disease progression. Patients were still on ibrutinib when every remission and progressive disease sample was collected.

The paper as a whole reports these results and caveats: Baseline clonality exceeded that of age-matched healthy donors and correlated strongly with circulating CD8+ T-cell counts. Sampling times were not matched between patients in sustained remission and patients whose disease was progressing, and lymph node repertoires were not examined. Clonality rose at ibrutinib response, remained stable during sustained remission, and dropped back toward baseline at progression. Public clonotypes were rare and either shrank or stayed stable during treatment, and the rise in clonality at ibrutinib response reflected expansion of private clonotypes.

Worth noting for this clone: This clone's antigen is unknown. No per-base quality is available; no much larger clone lies one base away.

The CDR3 contains 13 residues, cysteine and phenylalanine counted. The kept DNA is CDR3 alone, 39 bases in frame from the first base. The germline V gene yields SGDLS for CDR1 and YYNGEE for CDR2. The V and J ends are trimmed by 5 bases and 4 bases, leaving 12 bases between them. A MiSeq instrument was used for deep resolution sequencing, which targeted depths ranging from 1 in 1 million up to 1 in 200,000 T cells, with coverage averaging 10x for each clonotype. The immunoSEQ hsTCRB Kit was used to generate the TCR beta libraries. The published analysis was carried out like this. ImmunoSEQ Data Assistant and ImmunoSEQ Analyzer were used for data analysis, and V, D and J genes were assigned according to IMGT definitions. Clonality, which ranges from 0 to 1, was calculated as one minus the normalized Shannon entropy of productive rearrangement frequencies. Only overrepresented clonotypes making up at least 0.05% of the repertoire of each patient were included in the public clonotype analysis. About a dozen repertoires from age-matched healthy donors, obtained from immuneACCESS, served as clonality controls. In its TCRdb copy, this immuneACCESS table keeps in-frame sequences only and misses some clones. Where compared with another copy, unresolved V genes explain less than half of these, and the others have no known cause. V and J calls and clone size are those listed in that table; D and trimming were worked out from the DNA. The table for this sample lists roughly 180,000 clones; around 80% of them were counted only once. The biggest ten clones account for about 4.9% of the sample.

Read against the paper, the sample's time point label means: approximately 25 months on ibrutinib. For TCR beta library preparation, 1.5 to 2.5 micrograms of genomic DNA was extracted from cryopreserved PBMCs. Longitudinal blood samples from CLL patients receiving ibrutinib monotherapy were subjected to high-throughput TCR beta sequencing. The patients were enrolled in a single-center, open-label phase 2 trial of ibrutinib monotherapy. The receptor chain draws on TRBV9 and TRBJ1-1; 5 matching bases give a weak D call of TRBD1. The sequence derives from a human donor with chronic lymphocytic leukemia. The source was PBMCs, collected after 24 months of ibrutinib treatment. DNA sequence: TGTGCCAGCAGGCCAAGTGGGGGCACTGAAGCTTTCTTT. This gives the protein CASRPSGGTEAFF.